The 32 T cell receptor beta chains given below trace back to one sample, sequenced in a study of T cell clonotyping in hematopoietic cell transplantation. Profiling relied on immunoSEQ multiplex PCR, and the TCRdb table lists in-frame clones only, not all of them. In the table there are about 20,000 clones, almost 90% of which are singletons. Time point in this sample: recipient sample about 28 days before transplant, after cytoreduction. The sequences come from peripheral blood mononuclear cells, collected before stem cell transplant. Receptor source: a man aged 18 to 35 with biphenotypic leukemia. Some clones in this sample may be carry-over from other donors' samples.

This clone is a singleton in its sample. This chain connects TRBV19 to TRBJ2-6; 7 bases fit TRBD1. The V and J ends lost 7 bases and 0 bases, in that order; junction bases with no gene match: 3. Germline CDR1 and CDR2: LNHDA and SQIVND (reference sequence). This CDR3 contains 15 residues. This CDR3 is CASTDRSSGANVLTF. For the CDR3, the DNA is TGTGCCAGTACGGACAGGAGCTCTGGGGCCAACGTCCTGACTTTC.

This chain links TRBV6-5 with TRBJ1-2; 7 bases match TRBD1. Trimming took 7 bases from V and 8 from J; bases not matched to a gene: 4. The germline gives CDR1 MNHEY, CDR2 SVGAGI. The CDR3 loop spans 11 amino acids. In nucleotides, the CDR3 is TGTGCCAGCACCGCAGGGGGAGGCTACACCTTC. As protein: CASTAGGGYTF.

The chain recombines TRBV4-2 with TRBJ2-6; TRBD2 might be the D (5 bases). The V gene lost 0 bases and the J gene lost 0 bases, with 12 bases spanning the gap. The CDR3 covers 18 residues. Germline V gene sequence: CDR1 LGHNA, CDR2 YNFKEQ. Here the CDR3 reads CASSQEWTADSGANVLTF. DNA for the CDR3: TGTGCCAGCAGCCAAGAATGGACTGCGGACTCTGGGGCCAACGTCCTGACTTTC.

This sequence joins TRBV4-2 and TRBJ2-1; TRBD2 agrees at 8 bases. CDR1 LGHNA and CDR2 YNFKEQ come from the germline V gene. Trimming cost V 0 bases and J 7 bases; bases outside gene matches: 8. The length of the CDR3 is 16 residues. Here the CDR3 reads CASSQEGGTRGNEQFF. The CDR3 nucleotides are TGTGCCAGCAGCCAAGAGGGTGGGACTAGAGGGAATGAGCAGTTCTTC.

The rearrangement joins TRBV6-1 to TRBJ1-3, with D unclear. The V end lost 6 bases, the J end lost 7 bases, and 13 bases lay between the germline ends. The CDR3 is 13 amino acids. Germline V gene sequence: CDR1 MNHNS, CDR2 SASEGT. In nucleotides, the CDR3 is TGTGCCAGCAGGGGCTCCGGAGGTAACACCATATATTTT. This encodes CASRGSGGNTIYF.

The chain has TRBV14 and TRBJ2-6; TRBD2 aligns across 13 bases. Per germline, CDR1 SGHDN and CDR2 FVKESK. The V gene end was trimmed by 3 bases and the J gene end by 2 bases; junction bases not matched to a gene: 7. CDR3 length equals 19 residues. CDR3 sequence: CASSHGLAGALTGANVLTF. The CDR3 region has the DNA TGTGCCAGCAGCCACGGACTAGCGGGAGCCCTTACTGGGGCCAACGTCCTGACTTTC.

V is TRBV11-2 and J is TRBJ1-2; D unclear. The CDR3 loop spans 15 amino acids. CDR1 is SGHAT, CDR2 FQNNGV, per germline. The V end was cut by 1 base, the J end by 8 bases, with 17 bases between. Here the CDR3 reads CASSLGPTRGGGYTF. CDR3 DNA: TGTGCCAGCAGCTTAGGGCCAACCCGAGGCGGGGGCTACACCTTC.

This sequence joins TRBV20-1 and TRBJ2-1; maybe TRBD2 (6 bases). This CDR3 has 11 residues. V lost 7 bases to trimming and J lost 12 bases, with 16 bases between them. Germline values: CDR1 DFQATT, CDR2 SNEGSKA (reference sequence). CDR3 DNA: TGCAGTGTTCCCTCGCGGGGTGGGCAGTTCTTC. Translating gives CSVPSRGGQFF.

The V and J genes are TRBV4-3 and TRBJ1-4; D is ambiguous. The V and J ends lost 2 bases and 8 bases respectively, with 15 bases between them. Germline V lookup: CDR1 LGHNA, CDR2 YSLEER. This CDR3 contains 15 residues. The CDR3 DNA follows: TGCGCCAGCAGCCAAATTAAAGGCCTAAACGAAAAACTGTTTTTT. This gives the protein CASSQIKGLNEKLFF.

The count of this clone is one. The V gene is TRBV7-9, the J gene TRBJ2-1, with 7 bases that match TRBD2. After removal of 5 bases from V and 0 bases from J, the junction contained 7 bases not matched to a gene. The CDR3 loop spans 16 amino acids. CDR1 and CDR2 from the germline V gene are SEHNR and FQNEAQ (reference sequence). CDR3 DNA sequence: TGTGCCAGCAGCCCTGTGGGGGGGAGCTCCTACAATGAGCAGTTCTTC. It encodes CASSPVGGSSYNEQFF.

V and J are TRBV29-1 and TRBJ2-3; D is unclear. The germline V gene has CDR1 SQVTM and CDR2 ANQGSEA. The CDR3 runs to 14 residues. Trimming removed 8 bases at V and 3 bases at J, with 18 bases between. CDR3 amino acids: CSHSPPDGTDTQYF. CDR3 DNA: TGCAGCCACTCTCCCCCAGACGGAACAGATACGCAGTATTTT.

The chain is built from TRBV6-5 and TRBJ2-7; 10 nucleotides match TRBD1. In germline, CDR1 is MNHEY, CDR2 SVGAGI. CDR3 length: 15 residues. Trimming cost V 6 bases and J 3 bases; bases outside gene matches: 8. DNA of the CDR3: TGTGCCAGCAGACCTCCGGGACAGGGGTTCTACGAGCAGTACTTC. Translated: CASRPPGQGFYEQYF.

The rearrangement joins TRBV30 to TRBJ2-7; D may be TRBD1 (5 bases). The germline V gene has CDR1 GTSNPN and CDR2 SVGIG (reference sequence). Trimming cost V 0 bases and J 3 bases, with 12 bases left between them. The CDR3 is 14 residues long. This CDR3 reads CAWSVGAGDYEQYF. The CDR3 DNA reads as TGTGCCTGGAGTGTAGGGGCAGGAGACTACGAGCAGTACTTC.

In DNA, the CDR3 is TGTGCCAGCAGCTACGGACTCCCCCTCTCCTACAATGAGCAGTTCTTC. Its translation: CASSYGLPLSYNEQFF. The rearrangement joins TRBV7-9 to TRBJ2-1; TRBD2 is a possible D gene (5 bases). Germline-derived CDR1 and CDR2 are SEHNR and FQNEAQ (reference sequence). Trimming shortened V by 4 bases and J by 0 bases, and 13 bases separated the two germline ends. This CDR3 comprises 16 residues. Full variable domain (missing parts from reference TRBV7-9 and TRBJ2-1): DTGVSQNPRHKITKRGQNVTFRCDPISEHNRLYWYRQTLGQGPEFLTYFQNEAQLEKSRLLSDRFSAERPKGSFSTLEIQRTEQGDSAMYLCASSYGLPLSYNEQFFGPGTRLTVL.

The chain employs TRBV21-1 and TRBJ1-5; the DNA was not used to check the table's D call, TRBD1. TRBV21-1 represents a pseudogene. The CDR3 is 17 residues long. CDR3 residues: CASSKDAGPPSNQPQHF. In DNA, the CDR3 is TGTGCCAGCAGCAAAGACGCAGGGCCACCTAGCAATCAGCCCCAGCATTTT.

The chain couples TRBV12-5 to TRBJ2-7; D possibly matches TRBD1 or TRBD2 (5 bases each). Germline CDR1 LGHNT, CDR2 FRNRAP. The CDR3 is 14 amino acids. V lost 4 bases, J lost 2 bases, and 12 bases lay in between. The chain's CDR3 is CASGSGTATYEQYF. CDR3 sequence (DNA): TGTGCTAGTGGTTCGGGGACCGCTACCTACGAGCAGTACTTC.

The V call is TRBV7-6, the J call TRBJ1-1; 10 bases match TRBD1. The CDR3 is made up of 13 amino acids. Per the germline V gene, CDR1 is SGHVS and CDR2 is FNYEAQ. The J segment lost 8 bases and the V segment lost 1 base, leaving 1 base of the junction unmatched. The CDR3, as DNA: TGTGCCAGCAGCTTAGGACAGGGGGCGGAAGCTTTCTTT. The encoded protein is CASSLGQGAEAFF.

This clone was recorded once. This chain links TRBV29-1 with TRBJ2-7; 9 bases match TRBD1. Trimming at V came to 4 bases and at J to 4 bases, leaving 5 bases not matched to a gene. Germline V gene lookup returns CDR1 SQVTM and CDR2 ANQGSEA. The length of the CDR3 is 13 residues. CDR3 DNA sequence: TGCAGCGTTGCGCTGGGACAGGGATACGAGCAGTACTTC. Translation gives CSVALGQGYEQYF.

The chain is built from TRBV7-3 and TRBJ2-4; D is unresolved. V lost 10 bases to trimming and J lost 7 bases, with 17 bases between them. This CDR3 is built from 13 residues. Germline V gene sequence: CDR1 SGHTA, CDR2 FQGTGA. The CDR3 is CANPARLVNIQYF. The CDR3 DNA reads as TGTGCCAACCCGGCTAGGTTAGTTAACATTCAGTACTTC.

This chain uses TRBV25-1 with TRBJ2-1; TRBD2 aligns across 9 bases. J gave up 7 bases and V 4 bases, and 8 bases lay outside the gene matches. CDR1 is MGHDK, CDR2 SYGVNS, per germline. The length of the CDR3 is 15 residues. The CDR3 is CASSGLAGFRNEQFF. Written as DNA, the CDR3 is TGTGCCAGCAGTGGTCTAGCGGGATTTCGGAATGAGCAGTTCTTC.

The V and J genes are TRBV6-6 and TRBJ2-1; D may be TRBD2 (5 bases). V was clipped by 11 bases and J by 6 bases, with 14 bases between them. The CDR3 has 12 amino acids. From germline, CDR1 is MNHNY and CDR2 SVGAGI (reference sequence). Here the CDR3 reads CASNDYANEQFF. The CDR3, as DNA: TGTGCCTCCAACGACTATGCCAATGAGCAGTTCTTC.

The rearrangement joins TRBV19 to TRBJ2-5, with D uncertain. V lost 6 bases to trimming and J lost 5 bases, with 7 bases between them. Germline CDR1 reads LNHDA; CDR2 reads SQIVND (reference sequence). CDR3 size: 11 residues. The CDR3 loop is CASSRKETQYF. The CDR3 nucleotides read TGTGCCAGTAGCAGGAAGGAGACCCAGTACTTC.

The chain uses TRBV6-5 and TRBJ1-1; tentative D call: TRBD1 (5 bases). Per germline, CDR1 MNHEY and CDR2 SVGAGI. The CDR3 totals 16 residues. Trimming shortened V by 0 bases and J by 0 bases, and 11 bases separated the two germline ends. CDR3 nucleotide sequence: TGTGCCAGCAGTTACTCGGGAGCGGGACTGAACACTGAAGCTTTCTTT. This encodes CASSYSGAGLNTEAFF.

The chain uses TRBV29-1 and TRBJ1-1, with TRBD1 as a possible D gene (5 bases). V lost 1 base to trimming and J lost 3 bases, with 9 bases between them. Germline CDR1 reads SQVTM; CDR2 reads ANQGSEA. The CDR3 covers 13 residues. The CDR3 reads CSVEAQGDTEAFF. In DNA, the CDR3 is TGCAGCGTTGAAGCTCAGGGTGACACTGAAGCTTTCTTT.

This rearrangement joins TRBV27 to TRBJ2-7; 8 positions agree with TRBD1. Germline-derived CDR1 and CDR2 are MNHEY and SMNVEV (reference sequence). The CDR3 is made up of 14 amino acids. V lost 3 bases to trimming and J lost 3 bases; unmatched junction nucleotides: 4. CDR3 region: CASSFGQGDYEQYF. In DNA form, the CDR3 reads TGTGCCAGCAGTTTTGGACAGGGAGACTACGAGCAGTACTTC.

The rearrangement joins TRBV19 to TRBJ1-5, with unresolved D. With 0 bases removed from V and 7 bases from J, the gap between germline ends came to 19 bases. The CDR3 has 17 amino acids. Germline-derived CDR1 and CDR2 are LNHDA and SQIVND (reference sequence). DNA for the CDR3: TGTGCCAGTAGTATAGACGGTGAATATGGAGAAATGCAGCCCCAGCATTTT. This codes for CASSIDGEYGEMQPQHF.

This rearrangement joins TRBV6-6 to TRBJ1-1, with D maybe TRBD1 (6 bases). Deletions cut 10 bases from V and 3 bases from J, with 18 bases between. There are 14 residues in the CDR3. Germline CDR1 and CDR2: MNHNY and SVGAGI (reference sequence). The CDR3 is CATREWDIDTEAFF. CDR3 DNA: TGTGCCACCAGAGAATGGGACATCGACACTGAAGCTTTCTTT.

CDR3 protein: CASSLRRDRGYEQYF. The CDR3 region has the DNA TGTGCCAGCAGCTTAAGACGGGACAGGGGGTACGAGCAGTACTTC. The chain combines TRBV7-8 with TRBJ2-7; 11 bases fit TRBD1. The V and J ends lost 2 bases and 4 bases, in that order; junction bases with no gene match: 4. There are 15 residues in the CDR3. Germline values: CDR1 SGHVS, CDR2 FQNEAQ.

The V gene is TRBV9, the J gene TRBJ1-3, with TRBD1 matching over 10 bases. Per the germline V gene, CDR1 is SGDLS and CDR2 is YYNGEE. J was trimmed by 3 bases and V by 2 bases; bases with no gene match: 11. This CDR3 spans 18 amino acids. DNA of the CDR3: TGTGCCAGCAGCGTTACCCCGGGACAGGGGACTTTTGGAAACACCATATATTTT. Protein product: CASSVTPGQGTFGNTIYF.

The V call is TRBV10-1, the J call TRBJ2-1; no clear D gene. The CDR3 spans 15 residues. Per the germline V gene, CDR1 is WNHNN and CDR2 is SYGVQD (reference sequence). Trimming removed 2 bases from V and 0 bases from J, with 8 bases in between. In DNA, the CDR3 is TGCGCCAGCAGTGAGGGTAGTAGCTCCTACAATGAGCAGTTCTTC. This gives the protein CASSEGSSSYNEQFF.

V is TRBV27 and J is TRBJ2-7, with D hard to call. This CDR3 is built from 14 residues. From germline, CDR1 is MNHEY and CDR2 SMNVEV (reference sequence). Trimming took off 5 bases at V and 0 bases at J, with 11 bases between the two ends. The CDR3 DNA is TGTGCCAGCAGTCCGCAGACGGTCTCCTACGAGCAGTACTTC. It specifies CASSPQTVSYEQYF.

As DNA, the CDR3 is TGCGCCAGCAGCCCCGACAGTCCTTCTAATAGCTACACCTTC. Translated: CASSPDSPSNSYTF. The V call is TRBV5-1, the J call TRBJ1-2, with D possibly matching TRBD1 (5 bases). V was cut by 4 bases and J by 9 bases, with 19 bases left in between. This CDR3 is built from 14 residues. CDR1 SGHRS and CDR2 YFSETQ come from the germline V gene.